This is a list of T cell receptor beta chains from one sample in a study of cytomegalovirus exposure and HLA in healthy donors. Measured with immunoSEQ multiplex PCR; TCRdb has only the in-frame clones, and not every one. The sample lists fewer than 150,000 clones, 73% occurring once. Sequenced input: PBMCs. These receptors were collected from a human donor in good health. Both conserved end residues are part of each CDR3. Each record gives: clone size, D gene, V gene, J gene, CDR3 DNA, CDR3 protein. D genes are given only for firm matches. The size of a clone is reported for some rows only, either as once, few or many, or as a class for expanded clones.

once	TRBD1	TRBV18	TRBJ1-2	TGTGCCAGCTCACCCGCCGGACAGGGGGCTGAATATGGCTACACCTTC	CASSPAGQGAEYGYTF
few	NA	TRBV2	TRBJ2-5	TGTGCCAGCAGTTGGAGTGAGACCCAGTACTTC	CASSWSETQYF
NA	NA	TRBV5-6	TRBJ1-5	TGTGCCAGCAGCTTACAGGGCTGGGATCAGCCCCAGCATTTT	CASSLQGWDQPQHF
few	TRBD1	TRBV18	TRBJ1-2	TGTGCCAGCTCACCACAGGGGGCGGTGGGCTATGGCTACACCTTC	CASSPQGAVGYGYTF
NA	NA	TRBV9	TRBJ2-3	TGTGCCAGCAGCGACCCCACTAGCAGGACAGATACGCAGTATTTT	CASSDPTSRTDTQYF
NA	TRBD2	TRBV6-4	TRBJ2-1	TGTGCCAGCAGTGTGGGACTAGCTGACTACAATGAGCAGTTCTTC	CASSVGLADYNEQFF
NA	NA	TRBV14	TRBJ2-1	TGTGCCAGCAGGGCGGGGTATGAGCAGTTCTTC	CASRAGYEQFF
NA	TRBD1	TRBV6-1	TRBJ1-6	TGTGCCAGCAGTCCGACAGGGATGACCCTCCACTTT	CASSPTGMTLHF
NA	NA	TRBV2	TRBJ2-2	TGTGCCAGCAAAAGGGGCCACACCGGGGAGCTGTTTTTT	CASKRGHTGELFF
NA	TRBD1	TRBV13	TRBJ1-2	TGTGCCAGCAGCTTAGGAGGTGTGACAGGGGAGAGAAATGGCTACACCTTC	CASSLGGVTGERNGYTF
NA	NA	TRBV19	TRBJ1-1	TGTGCCAGTAGTATAGCGAGGGACACTGAAGCTTTCTTT	CASSIARDTEAFF
NA	NA	TRBV29-1	TRBJ2-1	TGCAGCGGGTACCGGGACACGTCCTACAATGAGCAGTTCTTC	CSGYRDTSYNEQFF
NA	NA	TRBV11-3	TRBJ2-7	TGTGCCAGCAGCTTAGATCCTAGGGGCCACGAGCAGTACTTC	CASSLDPRGHEQYF
NA	TRBD1	TRBV5-6	TRBJ2-7	TGTGCCAGCAGAAGGGACAGATGGAACTACGAGCAGTACTTC	CASRRDRWNYEQYF
few	TRBD2	TRBV19	TRBJ2-3	TGTGCCAGTAGTATAGGTGCATGGGACTATAAATCCACGGCTACGCAGTATTTT	CASSIGAWDYKSTATQYF
NA	TRBD1	TRBV15	TRBJ2-7	TGTGCCACCACGGGACAGCCCGGCAACGAGCAGTACTTC	CATTGQPGNEQYF
NA	NA	TRBV9	TRBJ1-3	TGTGCCAGCAGCCCCCGCCGACAGTCTCACTCTGGAAACACCATATATTTT	CASSPRRQSHSGNTIYF
few	TRBD1	TRBV4-1	TRBJ2-5	TGCGCCAGCAGCTACCGGGACAGCCGTTCTTTGACCCAGTACTTC	CASSYRDSRSLTQYF
NA	TRBD2	TRBV29-1	TRBJ2-3	TGCAGCGTTGCATGGGACTACAGCACAGATACGCAGTATTTT	CSVAWDYSTDTQYF
once	NA	TRBV7-8	TRBJ2-7	TGTGCCAGCAGCCCGGTGGGAGCGGAGAAGACCTACGAGCAGTACTTC	CASSPVGAEKTYEQYF
NA	TRBD2	TRBV7-6	TRBJ2-3	TGTGCCAGCAGCCCAGGCGCGGGGGGGATCACAGATACGCAGTATTTT	CASSPGAGGITDTQYF
once	TRBD1	TRBV27	TRBJ1-5	TGTGCCAGCAGTTCCGGACAGGTAGATCAGCCCCAGCATTTT	CASSSGQVDQPQHF
NA	TRBD1	TRBV7-2	TRBJ1-1	TGTGCCAGCAGAGAGACAGGGATGGACACTGAAGCTTTCTTT	CASRETGMDTEAFF
NA	TRBD2	TRBV4-1	TRBJ2-7	TGCGCCAGCAGCCAATTGGGCGGGAGGTACGAGCAGTACTTC	CASSQLGGRYEQYF
NA	NA	TRBV13	TRBJ1-3	TGTGCCAGCAGCTTATGGGGGGAAAACACCATATATTTT	CASSLWGENTIYF
NA	NA	TRBV29-1	TRBJ1-1	TGCAGCGTTGAAGGGGCTAGGGGAACTGAAGCTTTCTTT	CSVEGARGTEAFF